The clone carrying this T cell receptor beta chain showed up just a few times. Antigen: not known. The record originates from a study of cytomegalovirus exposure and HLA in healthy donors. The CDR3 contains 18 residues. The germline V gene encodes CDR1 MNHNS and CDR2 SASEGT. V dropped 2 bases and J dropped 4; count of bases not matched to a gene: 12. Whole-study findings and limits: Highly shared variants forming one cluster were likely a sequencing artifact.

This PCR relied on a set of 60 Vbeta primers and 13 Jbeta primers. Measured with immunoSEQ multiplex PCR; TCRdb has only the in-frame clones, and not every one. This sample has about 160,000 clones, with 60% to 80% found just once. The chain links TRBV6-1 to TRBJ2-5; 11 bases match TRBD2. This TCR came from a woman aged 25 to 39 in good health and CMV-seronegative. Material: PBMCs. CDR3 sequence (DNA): TGTGCCAGCAGTGAAACTCTAGGGACTAGCGGAGGGGTAGAGACCCAGTACTTC. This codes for CASSETLGTSGGVETQYF.